The 28 T cell receptor beta chains below were found in one sample sequenced in a study of vaccination and CD4 T cells after COVID-19. Treatment described: roughly 10-day PBMC culture with coronavirus spike peptide pools or control peptides (ViraFEST assay). These receptors are not linked to any known antigen. The assay that was used to sequence DNA from cultured CD4+ T cells was the Oncomine TCR Beta short-read assay. Each CDR3 protein is one row after TCRdb ran MiXCR on the PCR reads. The sample shows around 15,000 distinct CDR3 sequences, approximately 28% of them seen only once. The sequencing sample was made of cultured CD4+ T cells from blood. The receptor set was obtained from a human donor with COVID-19.

This clonotype was counted between two and nine times. The chain joins TRBV15 to TRBJ2-5; tentative D call: TRBD2 (6 bases). From germline, CDR1 is LNHNV and CDR2 YYDKDF (reference sequence). V was trimmed by 2 bases and J by 7 bases, leaving 11 bases between them. This CDR3 has 13 amino acids. As DNA, the CDR3 is TGTGCCACCAGCAGAATAACTAGCACGACCCAGTACTTC. It yields the protein CATSRITSTTQYF.

Only a few counts were recorded for this clonotype. The V gene is TRBV7-9, the J gene TRBJ2-2; TRBD2 matches 8 bases. CDR1 is SEHNR, CDR2 FQNEAQ, per germline (reference sequence). After removal of 5 bases from V and 3 bases from J, the junction contained 5 bases not matched to a gene. This CDR3 has 15 residues. The CDR3 DNA is TGTGCCAGCAGCCACGGGCGGGGGGACACCGGGGAGCTGTTTTTT. It encodes CASSHGRGDTGELFF.

This sequence joins TRBV5-1 and TRBJ2-5; TRBD1 is a possible D gene (7 bases). This CDR3 is 16 amino acids long. Trimming removed 0 bases from V and 5 bases from J, with 17 bases in between. The germline CDR1 and CDR2 sequences are SGHRS and YFSETQ. CDR3 DNA sequence: TGCGCCAGCAGCTTGGGGCAGGGGGGAGGTCTGGAGACCCAGTACTTC. It encodes CASSLGQGGGLETQYF.

The CDR3 reads CANQWGGRSSYEQYF. The DNA for the CDR3 is TGTGCCAACCAGTGGGGTGGCAGGAGCTCCTACGAGCAGTACTTC. The chain recombines TRBV24-1 with TRBJ2-7; D is ambiguous. Deletions cut 11 bases from V and 0 bases from J, with 19 bases between. Germline V CDR1 and CDR2: KGHDR, SFDVKD. CDR3 length: 15 amino acids.

The rearrangement uses TRBV9 and TRBJ1-2; maybe TRBD1 (5 bases). The CDR3 consists of 14 residues. Per germline, CDR1 SGDLS and CDR2 YYNGEE. Trimming removed 3 bases at V and 2 bases at J, with 11 bases between. The CDR3 nucleotides read TGTGCCAGCAGCGGGAGAGGGGCCAACTATGGCTACACCTTC. It specifies CASSGRGANYGYTF.

V usage is TRBV20-1 and J usage is TRBJ2-1; 8 nucleotides align to TRBD2. The CDR3 loop spans 15 amino acids. Germline V gives CDR1 DFQATT, CDR2 SNEGSKA (reference sequence). After removal of 6 bases from V and 5 bases from J, the junction contained 12 bases not matched to a gene. This CDR3 is CSAQPAGAFDNEQFF. The CDR3 bases are TGCAGTGCCCAACCAGCGGGGGCCTTTGACAATGAGCAGTTCTTC.

The CDR3 loop reads CSAKGQGANYQPQHF. CDR3 nucleotides: TGCAGTGCCAAGGGACAGGGGGCGAACTATCAGCCCCAGCATTTT. The chain is built from TRBV20-1 and TRBJ1-5; TRBD1 matches at 12 bases. With 6 bases clipped from V and 5 bases from J, the junction kept 8 bases outside the gene matches. Looked up from germline, CDR1 is DFQATT and CDR2 is SNEGSKA (reference sequence). The CDR3 has 15 residues.

This clonotype was seen a few times. The chain joins TRBV11-2 to TRBJ2-1; 7 bases are a match to TRBD1. The J segment lost 7 bases and the V segment lost 5 bases, leaving 5 bases of the junction unmatched. Germline V gene lookup returns CDR1 SGHAT and CDR2 FQNNGV. CDR3 length equals 13 residues. The CDR3 region is CASSADRQNEQFF. CDR3 sequence (DNA): TGTGCCAGCAGCGCGGACAGGCAGAATGAGCAGTTCTTC.

The chain couples TRBV9 to TRBJ1-1, with D uncertain. Trimming shortened V by 4 bases and J by 6 bases, and 13 bases separated the two germline ends. In germline, CDR1 is SGDLS, CDR2 YYNGEE. The CDR3 runs to 13 residues. The CDR3 DNA reads as TGTGCCAGCAGCCCAGGACTCCTCCCTGAAGCTTTCTTT. Translation gives CASSPGLLPEAFF.

A few counts support this clonotype. V gene TRBV6-1 combines with J gene TRBJ2-1; 9 nucleotides agree with TRBD2. With 8 bases clipped from V and 4 bases from J, the junction kept 3 bases outside the gene matches. CDR1 is MNHNS, CDR2 SASEGT, per germline. The CDR3 is 13 amino acids. For the CDR3, the DNA is TGTGCCAGCCTAGCGGGGACATACAATGAGCAGTTCTTC. Translated, it gives CASLAGTYNEQFF.

This clonotype occurred a few times. The CDR3 sequence: CASSLWGRAKREGGANVLTF. The CDR3 nucleotides read TGTGCCAGCAGTTTATGGGGCCGGGCGAAACGGGAAGGTGGGGCCAACGTCCTGACTTTC. This rearrangement joins TRBV28 to TRBJ2-6; weak D call: TRBD2 (5 bases). Trimming pared 0 bases from V and 3 bases from J, leaving 21 bases between. Germline CDR1 MDHEN, CDR2 SYDVKM. The CDR3 loop spans 20 amino acids.

This chain connects TRBV11-2 to TRBJ1-2; 8 nucleotides agree with TRBD1. The CDR3 has 14 residues. The V segment lost 5 bases and the J segment 5 bases; nucleotides outside the gene matches: 7. Germline values: CDR1 SGHAT, CDR2 FQNNGV. The CDR3 bases are TGTGCCAGCAGCCCGCAGGGGGCGCTTTATGGCTACACCTTC. Translation: CASSPQGALYGYTF. Looking up the rest from reference TRBV11-2 and TRBJ1-2 gives the full variable domain: EAGVAQSPRYKIIEKRQSVAFWCNPISGHATLYWYQQILGQGPKLLIQFQNNGVVDDSQLPKDRFSAERLKGVDSTLKIQPAKLEDSAVYLCASSPQGALYGYTFGSGTRLTVV.

This chain links TRBV6-1 with TRBJ1-6, with 7 bases that match TRBD1. Germline V gene sequence: CDR1 MNHNS, CDR2 SASEGT. V was pared by 7 bases and J by 0 bases, with 15 bases of the junction left unmatched. The CDR3 runs 19 residues. The CDR3 DNA is TGTGCCAGCAATCCTCCTGCGGGGGGACAGAGCTCCTATAATTCACCCCTCCACTTT. This sequence encodes CASNPPAGGQSSYNSPLHF.

The V gene is TRBV7-4, the J gene TRBJ2-7; D is perhaps TRBD1 (5 bases). Between the trimmed V and J ends, which lost 2 bases and 2 bases, there was a span of 13 bases. The germline V gene has CDR1 SGHVT and CDR2 SQSDAQ. This CDR3 contains 15 residues. The CDR3 sequence: CASSLRGSMAYEQYF. The CDR3 DNA reads as TGTGCCAGCAGCTTAAGGGGCAGTATGGCCTACGAGCAGTACTTC.

J is TRBJ1-4 and V is TRBV6-1; D unresolved. Deletions cut 5 bases from V and 5 bases from J, with 15 bases between. Germline loops: CDR1 MNHNS, CDR2 SASEGT. This CDR3 is built from 15 residues. Here the CDR3 reads CASSRKTGPNEKLFF. CDR3 bases: TGTGCCAGCAGTCGAAAAACGGGTCCGAATGAAAAACTGTTTTTT.

The V and J genes are TRBV27 and TRBJ1-6, with 9 nucleotides matching TRBD1. Trimming removed 8 bases from V and 0 bases from J; junction bases left unmatched: 8. CDR3 size: 17 residues. CDR1 and CDR2 (germline): MNHEY, SMNVEV (reference sequence). This CDR3 is CASGPGTGTSYNSPLHF. DNA for the CDR3: TGTGCCAGCGGACCCGGGACAGGGACCTCCTATAATTCACCCCTCCACTTT.

The chain employs TRBV9 and TRBJ1-4; D uncertain. V lost 4 bases and J 10 bases, leaving 20 bases between the germline ends. Germline V gives CDR1 SGDLS, CDR2 YYNGEE. The CDR3 covers 15 residues. CDR3: CASSPRPVSEGKLFF. The CDR3 nucleotides are TGTGCCAGCAGCCCCCGTCCAGTTAGCGAGGGAAAACTGTTTTTT.

CDR3 DNA sequence: TGTGCCAGCAGCTTGCTCCCCGGGGCGGGCTACGAGCAGTACTTC. Residues: CASSLLPGAGYEQYF. This chain uses TRBV5-6 with TRBJ2-7, with D perhaps matching TRBD1 or TRBD2 (5 bases each). CDR1 and CDR2 (germline): SGHDT, YYEEEE. This CDR3 region has 15 residues. V gave up 1 base and J gave up 3 bases, with 14 bases separating them. The entire variable domain, with the rest obtained from reference TRBV5-6 and TRBJ2-7, is as follows: DAGVTQSPTHLIKTRGQQVTLRCSPKSGHDTVSWYQQALGQGPQFIFQYYEEEERQRGNFPDRFSGHQFPNYSSELNVNALLLGDSALYLCASSLLPGAGYEQYFGPGTRLTVT.

In the case of this clonotype: Germline and junction disagree at one end, which may indicate a read error. The V gene is TRBV7-3, the J gene TRBJ2-5; TRBD2 is a possible D gene (6 bases). Germline V CDR1 and CDR2: SGHTA, FQGTGA. The CDR3 is made up of 13 amino acids. This chain's CDR3 is CASSPGTEETRYF. CDR3 nucleotide sequence: TGTGCCAGCAGCCCCGGGACTGAAGAAACCCGGTACTTC.

This clonotype was observed a handful of times. The V and J genes are TRBV4-1 and TRBJ2-3; 8 bases line up with TRBD2. Germline V gene data show CDR1 as MGHRA and CDR2 as YSYEKL. This CDR3 spans 16 amino acids. The trim removed 3 bases at V and 1 base at J, leaving 6 bases unmatched. The chain's CDR3 is CASSHVPGGGTDTQYF. The CDR3 region has the DNA TGCGCCAGCAGCCATGTCCCCGGGGGGGGCACAGATACGCAGTATTTT.

The V gene is TRBV4-3, the J gene TRBJ1-5; perhaps TRBD1 as D (5 bases). The CDR3 is 15 amino acids. The germline CDR1 and CDR2 sequences are LGHNA and YSLEER. The germline V and J ends were trimmed by 1 base and 0 bases, with 7 bases remaining between them. The CDR3 loop reads CASSQGGGSNQPQHF. As DNA, the CDR3 is TGCGCCAGCAGCCAAGGTGGGGGTAGCAATCAGCCCCAGCATTTT.

In its sample, this clonotype was seen a few times. The CDR3 bases are TGCGCCAGCAGCCCCCCAGGGAACTATGGCTACACCTTC. Its translation: CASSPPGNYGYTF. The rearrangement uses TRBV4-1 and TRBJ1-2; D perhaps matches TRBD1 (5 bases). V lost 4 bases to trimming and J lost 2 bases, with 8 bases between them. This CDR3 spans 13 amino acids. Germline V gene data show CDR1 as MGHRA and CDR2 as YSYEKL.

There are a few counts of this clonotype. The rearrangement uses TRBV6-1 and TRBJ2-5; weak D call: TRBD2 (6 bases). Germline V gives CDR1 MNHNS, CDR2 SASEGT. Trimming cost V 2 bases and J 7 bases, with 14 bases left between them. This CDR3 comprises 14 residues. The CDR3 bases are TGTGCCAGCAGTGAATCGCAGTCCGGGGGGACCCAGTACTTC. It is translated as CASSESQSGGTQYF.

This clonotype showed up just a few times. The chain joins TRBV19 to TRBJ2-3, with 7 nucleotides matching TRBD1. V shed 10 bases, J shed 0 bases, and the junction held 7 bases outside the gene matches. Germline loops: CDR1 LNHDA, CDR2 SQIVND (reference sequence). CDR3 length: 14 residues. The CDR3 loop is CATKTGMSTDTQYF. CDR3 in DNA: TGTGCCACTAAGACAGGGATGAGCACAGATACGCAGTATTTT.

This clonotype has a handful of counts. CDR3 in amino acids: CSAREGGGNQPQHF. The DNA of the CDR3 is TGCAGTGCTAGAGAGGGTGGGGGCAATCAGCCCCAGCATTTT. This sequence joins TRBV20-1 and TRBJ1-5; no definite D call. Germline values: CDR1 DFQATT, CDR2 SNEGSKA (reference sequence). The CDR3 covers 14 residues. Trimming took 0 bases from V and 2 from J, leaving 8 bases between them.

This clonotype was found a few times. J is TRBJ2-3 and V is TRBV20-1, with 8 bases that match TRBD2. Germline values: CDR1 DFQATT, CDR2 SNEGSKA (reference sequence). Trimming cost V 3 bases and J 6 bases; bases outside gene matches: 5. CDR3 length equals 13 residues. Here the CDR3 reads CSASTSGPDTQYF. The CDR3 coding sequence is TGCAGTGCTAGTACTAGCGGCCCCGATACGCAGTATTTT.

The table lists this clonotype with a few counts. The CDR3 sequence is CSARDRAQADGYTF. CDR3 in DNA: TGCAGTGCTAGAGATCGCGCCCAGGCGGATGGCTACACCTTC. This chain uses TRBV20-1 with TRBJ1-2, with D hard to call. The CDR3 consists of 14 residues. Trimming removed 0 bases at V and 6 bases at J, with 14 bases between. The germline gives CDR1 DFQATT, CDR2 SNEGSKA (reference sequence).

In regard to this clonotype: Compared with germline, one end of the junction differs, possibly owing to a read error. This chain links TRBV27 with TRBJ2-3, with a tentative D call TRBD2 (5 bases). Per germline, CDR1 MNHEY and CDR2 SMNVEV (reference sequence). This CDR3 comprises 13 residues. CDR3 in amino acids: CAKSRGSTVTQYF. CDR3 DNA: TGTGCGAAGTCCCGGGGAAGCACAGTTACGCAGTATTTT.